Each of the 3 T cell receptor beta chains below was sequenced from the same sample in a study of monozygotic twins with inflammatory bowel disease (dated by TCRdb to between 2018 and 2021). The library was produced with 5' RACE. The instrument was an Illumina HiSeq 2500. TCRdb reprocessed the public reads and reports one entry per CDR3 protein sequence, without DNA. This sample's table lists some 330,000 distinct CDR3 sequences. Approximately 5.9% of the sample is held by the ten biggest clonotypes. The sample consisted of blood. Every receptor here comes from a human donor with ulcerative colitis or Crohn's disease, or a healthy co-twin of an affected twin (not recorded which).

J is TRBJ2-3 and V is TRBV7-2; TCRdb's assignment of TRBD1 cannot be checked, as there is no DNA. Germline CDR1 SGHTA, CDR2 FQGNSA. This CDR3 is 15 amino acids long. CDR3: CASSLPGVLIDTQYF.

The chain combines TRBV28 with TRBJ2-2. Germline CDR1 MDHEN, CDR2 SYDVKM. The CDR3 length is 11 residues. CDR3 sequence reads: CASSFLWELFF.

The chain carries TRBV7-9 and TRBJ2-3; as DNA is missing, the TRBD2 call by TCRdb cannot be tested. The V gene's germline CDR1 is SEHNR and CDR2 FQNEAQ (reference sequence). This CDR3 is 12 amino acids long. The CDR3 reads CASSSTTRMEYF.